The 14 T cell receptor beta chains presented below share a single source sample, sequenced in a study of tumour-infiltrating T cells in Burkitt lymphoma. Generated by immunoSEQ multiplex PCR, the TCRdb table keeps only in-frame clones and is missing some. The profile shows around 45,000 clones, about a third of them singletons. The specimen sequenced was tumor tissue. These receptor sequences come from a human donor with Burkitt lymphoma.

This clone was detected only a few times. The chain carries TRBV7-9 and TRBJ1-1; TRBD1 is a possible D gene (6 bases). Germline-derived CDR1 and CDR2 are SEHNR and FQNEAQ (reference sequence). The ends were cut back, 5 bases at V and 1 base at J, with 11 bases in the middle. CDR3 length: 14 residues. The CDR3 DNA reads as TGTGCCAGCAGCCGACAGGCCTGGAACACTGAAGCTTTCTTT. It codes for CASSRQAWNTEAFF.

This chain joins TRBV19 and TRBJ1-2, with TRBD1 matching 8 bases. The CDR3 is 16 amino acids. V lost 1 base, J lost 3 bases, and 7 bases stayed unmatched. CDR1 is LNHDA, CDR2 SQIVND, per germline (reference sequence). The CDR3 protein is CASSIAPTGAYYGYTF. In DNA, the CDR3 is TGTGCCAGTAGTATAGCTCCGACAGGGGCGTACTATGGCTACACCTTC.

The chain joins TRBV7-9 to TRBJ1-4; D ambiguous. With 3 bases removed from V and 7 bases from J, the gap between germline ends came to 12 bases. The length of the CDR3 is 14 residues. The germline gives CDR1 SEHNR, CDR2 FQNEAQ (reference sequence). CDR3 region: CASSFTHPGEKLFF. In DNA, the CDR3 is TGTGCCAGCAGCTTCACTCATCCGGGTGAAAAACTGTTTTTT.

The chain joins TRBV15 to TRBJ2-2, with 7 bases aligning to TRBD2. Germline assignment: CDR1 LNHNV and CDR2 YYDKDF (reference sequence). V dropped 5 bases and J dropped 2; count of bases not matched to a gene: 8. CDR3 length equals 16 residues. CDR3 bases: TGTGCCACCAGCGTAGGAAGCGGGGCTAACACCGGGGAGCTGTTTTTT. Translation: CATSVGSGANTGELFF.

The chain couples TRBV6-1 to TRBJ2-5; D is unclear. Trimming stripped 5 bases from V and 4 bases from J, with 5 bases between. This CDR3 spans 11 amino acids. Germline V gene sequence: CDR1 MNHNS, CDR2 SASEGT. The CDR3 DNA follows: TGTGCCAGCAGTCACAGAGAGACCCAGTACTTC. Its translation is CASSHRETQYF.

The rearrangement uses TRBV5-4 and TRBJ2-5; 9 positions match TRBD1. The V segment lost 0 bases and the J segment 3 bases; nucleotides outside the gene matches: 6. The germline CDR1 and CDR2 sequences are SGHNT and YYREEE (reference sequence). This CDR3 has 16 residues. The CDR3 loop is CASSLGTGTGKETQYF. The CDR3 DNA reads as TGTGCCAGCAGCTTGGGGACCGGGACAGGGAAAGAGACCCAGTACTTC.

This clone was observed a handful of times. V gene TRBV5-4 combines with J gene TRBJ2-5; TRBD2 aligns across 12 bases. This CDR3 has 15 residues. The ends lost 2 bases at V and 4 bases at J; junction bases unmatched: 3. Per germline, CDR1 SGHNT and CDR2 YYREEE (reference sequence). The CDR3 reads CASSFKLAGGETQYF. Here the CDR3 DNA reads TGTGCCAGCAGCTTTAAACTAGCGGGGGGAGAGACCCAGTACTTC.

The V gene is TRBV10-1, the J gene TRBJ1-4, with D maybe TRBD1 (5 bases). Germline assignment: CDR1 WNHNN and CDR2 SYGVQD (reference sequence). Trimming took off 4 bases at V and 0 bases at J, with 12 bases between the two ends. The CDR3 is 16 amino acids. CDR3 protein: CASSVQDITTNEKLFF. CDR3 DNA sequence: TGCGCCAGCAGTGTCCAGGACATCACAACTAATGAAAAACTGTTTTTT.

This clone has a single count. This chain joins TRBV7-8 and TRBJ2-7; D gene ambiguous. CDR3 length equals 15 residues. The V end was cut by 1 base, the J end by 1 base, with 11 bases between. Germline V gene sequence: CDR1 SGHVS, CDR2 FQNEAQ. CDR3 nucleotide sequence: TGTGCCAGCAGCTTAGTCTTTACTGGGTCCTACGAGCAGTACTTC. It codes for CASSLVFTGSYEQYF.

V and J are TRBV27 and TRBJ1-6, with D possibly being TRBD1 (5 bases). This CDR3 has 14 residues. Per the germline V gene, CDR1 is MNHEY and CDR2 is SMNVEV (reference sequence). V was trimmed by 6 bases and J by 10 bases, leaving 16 bases between them. This CDR3 reads CASRGQTPSSPLHF. CDR3 bases: TGTGCCAGCAGAGGACAAACCCCATCGTCACCCCTCCACTTT.

The rearrangement links TRBV5-1 to TRBJ2-5, with D perhaps being TRBD1 or TRBD2 (5 bases each). There are 15 residues in the CDR3. From germline, CDR1 is SGHRS and CDR2 YFSETQ. The germline V and J ends were trimmed by 4 bases and 5 bases, with 18 bases remaining between them. The DNA for the CDR3 is TGCGCCAGCAGCATTGGGGCGAACGGCGGGGAGACCCAGTACTTC. Translation: CASSIGANGGETQYF.

This chain uses TRBV18 with TRBJ1-3; 7 positions agree with TRBD1. The CDR3 consists of 15 residues. Germline V gene data show CDR1 as KGHSH and CDR2 as LQKENI. V lost 2 bases and J lost 4; bases outside the gene matches: 5. The CDR3 reads CASSPRQGRGNTIYF. The CDR3, as DNA: TGTGCCAGCTCACCAAGACAGGGACGAGGAAACACCATATATTTT.

In DNA form, the CDR3 reads TGTGCCAGCAGCCAAGAAGGGGGTCATGGCTACACCTTC. Translation gives CASSQEGGHGYTF. This chain uses TRBV4-2 with TRBJ1-2, with D perhaps TRBD1 (6 bases). Trimming removed 0 bases from V and 6 bases from J, with 8 bases in between. From germline, CDR1 is LGHNA and CDR2 YNFKEQ. The CDR3 is 13 residues long.

Points on this clone: The same CDR3 also results from other DNA sequences found in this sample. The J gene is TRBJ2-5, the V gene TRBV30; D not certain. The CDR3 spans 11 residues. The germline V gene encodes CDR1 GTSNPN and CDR2 SVGIG (reference sequence). Trimming took 0 bases from V and 5 from J, leaving 4 bases between them. This CDR3 is CAWSVGETQYF. In DNA form, the CDR3 reads TGTGCCTGGAGTGTGGGGGAGACCCAGTACTTC. Supplemented by reference TRBV30 and TRBJ2-5, the full variable domain reads SQTIHQWPATLVQPVGSPLSLECTVEGTSNPNLYWYRQAAGRGLQLLFYSVGIGQISSEVPQNLSASRPQDRQFILSSKKLLLSDSGFYLCAWSVGETQYFGPGTRLLVL.